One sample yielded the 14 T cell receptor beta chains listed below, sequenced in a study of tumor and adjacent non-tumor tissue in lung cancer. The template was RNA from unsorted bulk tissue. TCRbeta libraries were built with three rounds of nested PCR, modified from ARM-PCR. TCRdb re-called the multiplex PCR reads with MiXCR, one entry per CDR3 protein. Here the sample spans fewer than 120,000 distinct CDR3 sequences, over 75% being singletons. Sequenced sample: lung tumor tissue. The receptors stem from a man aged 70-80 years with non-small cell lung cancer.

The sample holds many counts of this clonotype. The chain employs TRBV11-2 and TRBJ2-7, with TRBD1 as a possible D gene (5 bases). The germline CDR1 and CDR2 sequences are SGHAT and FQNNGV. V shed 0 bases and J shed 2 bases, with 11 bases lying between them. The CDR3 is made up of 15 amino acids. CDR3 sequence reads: CASSLDPMGPYEQYF. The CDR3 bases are TGTGCCAGCAGCTTAGACCCTATGGGGCCCTACGAGCAGTACTTC.

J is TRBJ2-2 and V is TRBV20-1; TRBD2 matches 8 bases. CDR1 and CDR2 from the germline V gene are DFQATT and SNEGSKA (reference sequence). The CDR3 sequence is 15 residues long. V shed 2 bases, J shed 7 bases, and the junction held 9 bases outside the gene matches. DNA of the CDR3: TGCAGTGCTAGATCCCCCGGGGGGGGCATCGGGGAGCTGTTTTTT. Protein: CSARSPGGGIGELFF.

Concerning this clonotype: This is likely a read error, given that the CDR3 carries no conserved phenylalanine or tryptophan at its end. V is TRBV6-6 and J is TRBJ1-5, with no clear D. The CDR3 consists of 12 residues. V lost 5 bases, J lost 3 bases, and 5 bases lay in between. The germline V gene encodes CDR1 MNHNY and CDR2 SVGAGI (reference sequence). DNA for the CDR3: TGTGCCAGCAGTCCTAACAATCAGCCCCAGCATCTT. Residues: CASSPNNQPQHL.

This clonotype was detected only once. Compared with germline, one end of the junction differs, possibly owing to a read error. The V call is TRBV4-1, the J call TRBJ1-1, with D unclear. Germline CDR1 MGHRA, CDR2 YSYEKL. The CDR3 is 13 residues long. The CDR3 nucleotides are TGCGCCGGCAGCCAAAGTGGATGGGCTGAAGCTTTCTTT. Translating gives CAGSQSGWAEAFF.

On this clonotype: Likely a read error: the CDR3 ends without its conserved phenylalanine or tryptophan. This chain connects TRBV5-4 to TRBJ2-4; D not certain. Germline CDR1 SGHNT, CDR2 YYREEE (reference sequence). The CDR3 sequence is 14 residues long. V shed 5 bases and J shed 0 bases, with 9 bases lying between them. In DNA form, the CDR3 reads TGTGCCAGCAGTTCCACTCTAGCCAAAAACATTCAGTACTCC. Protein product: CASSSTLAKNIQYS.

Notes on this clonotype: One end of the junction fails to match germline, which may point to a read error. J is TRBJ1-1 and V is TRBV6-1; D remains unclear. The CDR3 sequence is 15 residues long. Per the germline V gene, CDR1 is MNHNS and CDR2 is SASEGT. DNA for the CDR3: TGCGCCAGCGGTGAAAACAGCCTGACGAGCACTGAAGCTTTCTTT. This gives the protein CASGENSLTSTEAFF.

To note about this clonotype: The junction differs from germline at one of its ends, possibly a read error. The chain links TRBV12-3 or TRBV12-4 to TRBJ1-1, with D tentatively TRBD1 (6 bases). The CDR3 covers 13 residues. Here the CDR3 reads CTSTLQGRSSAFF. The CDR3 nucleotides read TGTACCAGCACTTTACAGGGACGAAGTTCAGCTTTCTTT.

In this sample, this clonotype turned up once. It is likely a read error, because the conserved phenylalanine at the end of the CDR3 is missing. CDR3 in amino acids: CASSQWDTYYGYTS. CDR3 bases: TGTGCCAGCAGCCAGTGGGACACATACTATGGCTACACCTCC. The rearrangement joins TRBV12-3 or TRBV12-4 to TRBJ1-2; D possibly corresponds to TRBD1 (6 bases). This CDR3 has 14 amino acids. The ends were cut back, 6 bases at V and 3 bases at J, with 14 bases in the middle.

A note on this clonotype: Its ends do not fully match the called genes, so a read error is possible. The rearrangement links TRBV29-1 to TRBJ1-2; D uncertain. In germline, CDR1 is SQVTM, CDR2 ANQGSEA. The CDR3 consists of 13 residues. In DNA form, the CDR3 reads TGCAGCGTTGTCCAGAAGGGAGCCTATGGATACACCTTC. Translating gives CSVVQKGAYGYTF.

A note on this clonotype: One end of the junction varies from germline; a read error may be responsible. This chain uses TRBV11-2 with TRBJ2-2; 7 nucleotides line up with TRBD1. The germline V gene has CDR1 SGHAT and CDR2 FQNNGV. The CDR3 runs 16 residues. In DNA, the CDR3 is TGTGCCAACAGCTTAGTGGGAACAGGGGTTGCCGGGGAGCTGTGTTTT. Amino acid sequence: CANSLVGTGVAGELCF. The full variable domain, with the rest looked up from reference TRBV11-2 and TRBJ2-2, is EAGVAQSPRYKIIEKRQSVAFWCNPISGHATLYWYQQILGQGPKLLIQFQNNGVVDDSQLPKDRFSAERLKGVDSTLKIQPAKLEDSAVYLCANSLVGTGVAGELCFGEGSRLTVL.

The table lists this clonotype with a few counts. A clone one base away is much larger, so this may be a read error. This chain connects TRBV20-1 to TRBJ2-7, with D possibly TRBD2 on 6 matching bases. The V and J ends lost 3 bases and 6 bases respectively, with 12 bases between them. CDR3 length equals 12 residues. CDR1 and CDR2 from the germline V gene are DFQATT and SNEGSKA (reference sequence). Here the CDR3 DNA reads TGCAGTGCTAGTTCGGGACTCGGCGAGCAGTACTTC. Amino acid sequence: CSASSGLGEQYF.

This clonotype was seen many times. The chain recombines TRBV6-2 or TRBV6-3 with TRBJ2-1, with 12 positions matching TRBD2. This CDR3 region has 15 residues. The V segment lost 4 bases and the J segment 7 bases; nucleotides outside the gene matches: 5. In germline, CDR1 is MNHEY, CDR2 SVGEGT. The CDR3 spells CASSSSGRAPNEQFF. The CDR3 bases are TGTGCCAGCAGTTCTAGCGGGAGGGCCCCAAATGAGCAGTTCTTC.

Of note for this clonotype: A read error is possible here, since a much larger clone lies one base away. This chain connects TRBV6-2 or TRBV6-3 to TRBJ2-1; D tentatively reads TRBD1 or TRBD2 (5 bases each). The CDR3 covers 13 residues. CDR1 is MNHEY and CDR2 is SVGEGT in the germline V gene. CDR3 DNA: TGTGCCAACAGTTACAGGCGGGTTAATGAGCAGTTCTTC. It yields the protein CANSYRRVNEQFF.

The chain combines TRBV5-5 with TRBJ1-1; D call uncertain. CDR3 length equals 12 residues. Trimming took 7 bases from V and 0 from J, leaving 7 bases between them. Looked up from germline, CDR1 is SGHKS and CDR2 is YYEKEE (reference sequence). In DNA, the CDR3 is TGTGCCAGCGTGGGCATGAACACTGAAGCTTTCTTT. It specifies CASVGMNTEAFF.